Here is one TCR beta chain with its context. Study processing details: Amplifying reference gene primers gave estimates of nucleated cell counts. Clones were sequenced by immunoSEQ multiplex PCR, and TCRdb holds only the in-frame ones, with some missing. V and J calls and clone size are as listed in that table; D and trimming were resolved from the DNA. Found here are 100,000 or so clones, 91% of them singletons; the top ten hold 15% to 20%. These data belong to a study of blood T cell repertoires in COVID-19. Study information: Donors in the United States, Italy and Spain gave samples during acute or convalescent COVID-19. Nucleic acid was either cDNA or gDNA, and it came from T cells, B-cell-depleted T cells, or PBMCs.

Trimming removed 4 bases at V and 6 bases at J, with 11 bases between. The length of the CDR3 is 14 residues. Per germline, CDR1 SGHRS and CDR2 YFSETQ. This clonotype was sampled from a man in his fifties with acute or convalescent COVID-19. Sequencing input: peripheral blood. The J gene is TRBJ1-6, the V gene TRBV5-1; D may be TRBD1 (6 bases). The CDR3: CASSDGQPNSPLHF. DNA of the CDR3: TGCGCCAGCAGCGACGGACAGCCTAATTCACCCCTCCACTTT.